These 8 T cell receptor beta chains originate from one sample sequenced in a study of blood T cell repertoires in COVID-19 (dated by TCRdb to about 2020). The method was the immunoSEQ multiplex PCR assay. TCRdb provides this immuneACCESS table in a form limited to in-frame rearrangements. Some clones are lacking; in checked studies, under half of them reflect an unresolved V gene, and why the rest are absent is not known. The sample table shows some 76,000 clones, and about 90% are seen once. The ten most abundant clones make up under 6.5% of the sample. Sequenced input: peripheral blood. These receptors all come from a human donor in a cohort sampled during active COVID-19.

The chain uses TRBV11-2 and TRBJ1-3; possible D gene TRBD1, 6 bases. V was trimmed by 5 bases and J by 4 bases, leaving 18 bases between them. CDR3 size: 16 residues. CDR1 and CDR2 from the germline V gene are SGHAT and FQNNGV. The DNA of the CDR3 is TGTGCCAGCAGCCCCCTGGGGACAAGGGGGGGAAACACCATATATTTT. Its protein is CASSPLGTRGGNTIYF.

Only one count was recorded for this clone. The chain employs TRBV6-5 and TRBJ1-2; possible D gene TRBD1, 6 bases. Per the germline V gene, CDR1 is MNHEY and CDR2 is SVGAGI. CDR3 length: 16 residues. The V end was cut by 2 bases, the J end by 6 bases, with 19 bases between. The CDR3, as DNA: TGTGCCAGCAGTTACCGAGGGAACAGGGTTAGGAATGGCTACACCTTC. Translating gives CASSYRGNRVRNGYTF.

V gene TRBV2 combines with J gene TRBJ1-2, with 7 positions matching TRBD1. The CDR3 is 15 residues long. Germline V lookup: CDR1 SNHLY, CDR2 FYNNEI. V was pared by 2 bases and J by 5 bases, with 8 bases of the junction left unmatched. In nucleotides, the CDR3 is TGTGCCAGCAGTGAATACGAGGGGGCGCGATATGGCTACACCTTC. Translated, it gives CASSEYEGARYGYTF.

The J gene is TRBJ2-3, the V gene TRBV6-5, with 12 bases fitting TRBD1. The germline V gene has CDR1 MNHEY and CDR2 SVGAGI. The CDR3 has 15 residues. The trim removed 6 bases at V and 7 bases at J, leaving 8 bases unmatched. The CDR3 coding sequence is TGTGCCAGCAGCGGGACAGGGGGCGCGGAATATACGCAGTATTTT. Amino acid sequence: CASSGTGGAEYTQYF.

The CDR3 DNA is TGCGCCAGCAGTTTAGGGACAGGGGCTGCTCAGCCCCAGCATTTT. Protein sequence: CASSLGTGAAQPQHF. V usage is TRBV5-1 and J usage is TRBJ1-5; 10 positions agree with TRBD1. Looked up from germline, CDR1 is SGHRS and CDR2 is YFSETQ. This CDR3 contains 15 residues. Trimming removed 5 bases from V and 6 bases from J; junction bases left unmatched: 8.

CDR3 in DNA: TGTGCCAGCAGCTTAGTTGGGGGACAGGGGACAGATACGCAGTATTTT. Protein product: CASSLVGGQGTDTQYF. The J gene is TRBJ2-3, the V gene TRBV7-2; 10 positions match TRBD1. Per the germline V gene, CDR1 is SGHTA and CDR2 is FQGNSA. The CDR3 is made up of 16 amino acids. J gave up 3 bases and V 1 base, and 4 bases lay outside the gene matches.

J is TRBJ1-6 and V is TRBV7-6; 8 nucleotides agree with TRBD1. This CDR3 spans 16 amino acids. V lost 5 bases to trimming and J lost 0 bases; unmatched junction nucleotides: 3. The V gene's germline CDR1 is SGHVS and CDR2 FNYEAQ. The chain's CDR3 is CASSRTGSSYNSPLHF. The CDR3 DNA reads as TGTGCCAGCAGCCGGACAGGGAGCTCCTATAATTCACCCCTCCACTTT.

This clone was seen once. Here the CDR3 DNA reads TGCGCCAGCAGTTGGGGCCGCCAAGAGACCCAGTACTTC. The encoded protein is CASSWGRQETQYF. V usage is TRBV5-1 and J usage is TRBJ2-5, with a weak D call TRBD1 (5 bases). CDR1 is SGHRS, CDR2 YFSETQ, per germline. V was cut by 5 bases and J by 1 base, with 9 bases left in between. CDR3 length: 13 residues.